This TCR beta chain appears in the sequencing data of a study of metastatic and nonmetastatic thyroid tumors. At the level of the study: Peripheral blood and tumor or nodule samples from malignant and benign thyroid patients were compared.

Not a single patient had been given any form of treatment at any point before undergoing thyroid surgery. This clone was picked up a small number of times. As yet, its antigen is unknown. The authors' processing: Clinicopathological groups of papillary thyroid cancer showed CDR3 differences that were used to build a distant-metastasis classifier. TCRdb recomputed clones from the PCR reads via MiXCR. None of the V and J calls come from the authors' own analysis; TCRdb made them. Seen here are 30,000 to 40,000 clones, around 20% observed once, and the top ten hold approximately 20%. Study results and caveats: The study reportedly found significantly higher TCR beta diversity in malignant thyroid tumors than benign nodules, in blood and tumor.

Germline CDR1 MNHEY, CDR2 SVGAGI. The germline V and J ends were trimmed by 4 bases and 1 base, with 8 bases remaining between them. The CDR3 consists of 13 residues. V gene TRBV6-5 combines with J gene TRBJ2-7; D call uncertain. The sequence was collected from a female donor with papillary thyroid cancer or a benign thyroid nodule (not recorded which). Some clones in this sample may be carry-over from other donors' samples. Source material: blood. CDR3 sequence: CASSSDLSYEQYF. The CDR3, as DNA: TGTGCCAGCAGTTCCGATCTGTCCTACGAGCAGTACTTC.